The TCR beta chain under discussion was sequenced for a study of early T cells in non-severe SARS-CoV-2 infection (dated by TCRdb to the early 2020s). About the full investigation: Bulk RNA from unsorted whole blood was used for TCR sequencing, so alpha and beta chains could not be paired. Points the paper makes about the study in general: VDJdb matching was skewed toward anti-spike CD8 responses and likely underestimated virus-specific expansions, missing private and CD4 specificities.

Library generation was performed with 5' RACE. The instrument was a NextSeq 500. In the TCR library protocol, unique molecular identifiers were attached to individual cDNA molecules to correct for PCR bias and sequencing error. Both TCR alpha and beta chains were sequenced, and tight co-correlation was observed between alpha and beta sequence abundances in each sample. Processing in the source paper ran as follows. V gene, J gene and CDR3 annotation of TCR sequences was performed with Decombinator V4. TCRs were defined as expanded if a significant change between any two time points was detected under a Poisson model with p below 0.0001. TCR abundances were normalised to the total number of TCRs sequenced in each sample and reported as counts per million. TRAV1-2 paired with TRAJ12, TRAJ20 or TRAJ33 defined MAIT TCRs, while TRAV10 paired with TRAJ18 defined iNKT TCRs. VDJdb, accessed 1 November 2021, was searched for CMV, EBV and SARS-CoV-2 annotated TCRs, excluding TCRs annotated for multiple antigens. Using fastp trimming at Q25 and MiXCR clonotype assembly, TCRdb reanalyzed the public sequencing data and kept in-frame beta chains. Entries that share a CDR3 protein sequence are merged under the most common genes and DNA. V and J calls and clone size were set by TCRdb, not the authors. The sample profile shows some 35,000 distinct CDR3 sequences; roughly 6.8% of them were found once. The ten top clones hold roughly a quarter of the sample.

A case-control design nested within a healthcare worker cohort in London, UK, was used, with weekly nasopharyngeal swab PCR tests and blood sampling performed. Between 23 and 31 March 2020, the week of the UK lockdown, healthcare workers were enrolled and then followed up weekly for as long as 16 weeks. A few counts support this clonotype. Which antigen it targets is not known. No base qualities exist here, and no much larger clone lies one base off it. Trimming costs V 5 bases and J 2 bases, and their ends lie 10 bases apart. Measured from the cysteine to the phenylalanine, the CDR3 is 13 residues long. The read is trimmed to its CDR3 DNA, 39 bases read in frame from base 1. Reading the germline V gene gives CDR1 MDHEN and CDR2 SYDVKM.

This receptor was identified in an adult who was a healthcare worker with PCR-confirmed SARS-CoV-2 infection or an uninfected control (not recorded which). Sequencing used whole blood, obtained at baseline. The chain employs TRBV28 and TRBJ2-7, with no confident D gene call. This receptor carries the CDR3 CASSRQKPYEQYF. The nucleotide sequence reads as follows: TGTGCCAGCAGTCGCCAGAAACCCTACGAGCAGTACTTC.